The 29 T cell receptor beta chains listed next were all sequenced from one sample in a study of OX40 agonist ivuxolimab in advanced cancers. Libraries were prepared by immunoSEQ multiplex PCR; TCRdb keeps only in-frame clonotypes and omits some of them. In the table there are under 45,000 clones, 84% of which are singletons. This specimen consisted of CD4+ or CD8+ T cells sorted from blood, obtained in a trial of the OX40 agonist ivuxolimab. The receptors were sampled from an adult with an advanced solid tumor such as melanoma, head and neck, liver or kidney cancer.

This sequence joins TRBV19 and TRBJ1-4; D remains unclear. Between the trimmed V and J ends, which lost 3 bases and 0 bases, there was a span of 8 bases. CDR3 size: 15 residues. Germline V CDR1 and CDR2: LNHDA, SQIVND (reference sequence). CDR3 sequence reads: CASSIPAATNEKLFF. The CDR3 coding sequence is TGTGCCAGTAGTATCCCAGCGGCAACTAATGAAAAACTGTTTTTT.

This sequence joins TRBV19 and TRBJ2-2; perhaps D is TRBD1 or TRBD2 (5 bases each). Per the germline V gene, CDR1 is LNHDA and CDR2 is SQIVND (reference sequence). CDR3 length: 14 residues. V was trimmed by 3 bases and J by 2 bases, leaving 7 bases between them. Here the CDR3 reads CASSMGPNTGELFF. The CDR3 DNA reads TGTGCCAGTAGTATGGGACCTAACACCGGGGAGCTGTTTTTT.

This clone appeared a few times. The chain carries TRBV7-9 and TRBJ1-2; no firm D call. Trimming removed 5 bases from V and 4 bases from J, with 14 bases in between. Germline V gene lookup returns CDR1 SEHNR and CDR2 FQNEAQ (reference sequence). The CDR3 is 14 amino acids. The CDR3 DNA reads TGTGCCAGCAGCCGCGGGATCACCACCTATGGCTACACCTTC. Translation: CASSRGITTYGYTF.

The chain couples TRBV9 to TRBJ1-5, with D maybe TRBD1 (5 bases). Per germline, CDR1 SGDLS and CDR2 YYNGEE. The CDR3 sequence is 15 residues long. Trimming shortened V by 0 bases and J by 0 bases, and 7 bases separated the two germline ends. The CDR3 is CASSVGGYSNQPQHF. CDR3 nucleotide sequence: TGTGCCAGCAGCGTAGGGGGGTATAGCAATCAGCCCCAGCATTTT.

The genes are TRBV28 and TRBJ1-4; 9 bases are shared with TRBD1. The CDR3 runs 13 residues. Germline V gives CDR1 MDHEN, CDR2 SYDVKM. The ends lost 6 bases at V and 8 bases at J; junction bases unmatched: 4. CDR3 DNA sequence: TGTGCCAGCAGGACAGGGGGTAAAGAAAAACTGTTTTTT. It is translated as CASRTGGKEKLFF.

The chain carries TRBV11-2 and TRBJ2-1; TRBD2 matches 10 bases. Germline assignment: CDR1 SGHAT and CDR2 FQNNGV. V gave up 4 bases and J gave up 5 bases; unmatched junction bases: 5. The CDR3 covers 15 residues. In DNA form, the CDR3 reads TGTGCCAGCAGCTATTTAGCGGGAGGTCACAATGAGCAGTTCTTC. Protein product: CASSYLAGGHNEQFF.

This chain links TRBV16 with TRBJ1-3; weak D call: TRBD1 (6 bases). Germline V gene lookup returns CDR1 KGHSY and CDR2 FQNENV. V lost 4 bases and J 4 bases, leaving 17 bases between the germline ends. The CDR3 contains 16 residues. The CDR3 region has the DNA TGTGCCAGCAGCCCGCCGGCGGGGGCTTACGGAAACACCATATATTTT. Translated: CASSPPAGAYGNTIYF.

V and J are TRBV2 and TRBJ1-2; D may be TRBD1 (6 bases). CDR3 length equals 13 residues. V gave up 8 bases and J gave up 8 bases, with 18 bases separating them. Germline V lookup: CDR1 SNHLY, CDR2 FYNNEI. In nucleotides, the CDR3 is TGTGCCAGCTCCCCGAGGGGGGCGGGAGGCTACACCTTC. This codes for CASSPRGAGGYTF.

This chain joins TRBV30 and TRBJ1-5; D is possibly TRBD1 (5 bases). Germline V gene sequence: CDR1 GTSNPN, CDR2 SVGIG (reference sequence). Trimming removed 5 bases from V and 7 bases from J, with 15 bases in between. CDR3 length: 13 residues. The CDR3 loop reads CAWGPGSGQPQHF. The CDR3 DNA reads as TGTGCCTGGGGACCAGGGTCGGGGCAGCCCCAGCATTTT. Looking up the rest from reference TRBV30 and TRBJ1-5 gives the full variable domain: SQTIHQWPATLVQPVGSPLSLECTVEGTSNPNLYWYRQAAGRGLQLLFYSVGIGQISSEVPQNLSASRPQDRQFILSSKKLLLSDSGFYLCAWGPGSGQPQHFGDGTRLSIL.

This clone was seen a single time. This chain connects TRBV2 to TRBJ2-7; 12 nucleotides line up with TRBD1. Germline V lookup: CDR1 SNHLY, CDR2 FYNNEI. V lost 6 bases, J lost 5 bases, and 5 bases stayed unmatched. The CDR3 sequence is 14 residues long. CDR3 residues: CASRPGQGAHEQYF. The CDR3 bases are TGTGCCAGCAGACCGGGACAGGGGGCTCACGAGCAGTACTTC.

This chain joins TRBV30 and TRBJ2-3; D gene uncertain. V was shortened by 0 bases and J by 2 bases, with 9 bases between the two germline ends. Germline V gives CDR1 GTSNPN, CDR2 SVGIG (reference sequence). CDR3 length: 14 amino acids. CDR3 in DNA: TGTGCCTGGAGTGTAGAGTCCATCACAGATACGCAGTATTTT. Its protein product is CAWSVESITDTQYF.

The CDR3 DNA reads as TGTGCTAGTGGTTTCCTCTCTCCACTAGCGGGGGGCAGATCCCACGAGCAGTACTTC. Protein product: CASGFLSPLAGGRSHEQYF. This rearrangement joins TRBV12-5 to TRBJ2-7; 12 bases are shared with TRBD2. With V trimmed by 3 bases and J by 5 bases, 17 bases remained unmatched. The germline V gene encodes CDR1 LGHNT and CDR2 FRNRAP. CDR3 length: 19 amino acids.

This clone has just a few counts. This chain links TRBV9 with TRBJ1-3; 7 bases agree with TRBD1. V shed 4 bases and J 1 base; nucleotides not matched to a gene: 8. Germline V gene lookup returns CDR1 SGDLS and CDR2 YYNGEE. This CDR3 comprises 16 residues. The CDR3 loop reads CASSLGQSLSGNTIYF. DNA of the CDR3: TGTGCCAGCAGCTTGGGACAGAGCTTATCTGGAAACACCATATATTTT.

A remark on this clone: An end of the junction does not agree with germline; a read error may underlie this. The chain couples TRBV5-4 to TRBJ1-1; D is ambiguous. The CDR3 has 15 amino acids. Germline V gives CDR1 SGHNT, CDR2 YYREEE (reference sequence). The CDR3, as DNA: TGTGCCAGCAGTAGGTTCAACGCGGGGAACACTGAAGCCTTCTTT. Amino acids: CASSRFNAGNTEAFF.

The CDR3: CASSTEGYYEQYF. Here the CDR3 DNA reads TGTGCCAGCAGCACAGAGGGTTACTACGAGCAGTACTTC. The rearrangement links TRBV27 to TRBJ2-7, with TRBD2 as a possible D gene (5 bases). The CDR3 covers 13 residues. Trimming took off 6 bases at V and 3 bases at J, with 12 bases between the two ends. The V gene's germline CDR1 is MNHEY and CDR2 SMNVEV (reference sequence).

The chain uses TRBV18 and TRBJ1-1; no definite D call. CDR1 is KGHSH and CDR2 is LQKENI in the germline V gene. V lost 2 bases, J lost 1 base, and 17 bases lay in between. The length of the CDR3 is 17 residues. The CDR3 loop is CASSPAAGGVQNTEAFF. DNA for the CDR3: TGTGCCAGCTCACCAGCCGCGGGTGGGGTTCAGAACACTGAAGCTTTCTTT. Supplemented by reference TRBV18 and TRBJ1-1, the full variable domain reads NAGVMQNPRHLVRRRGQEARLRCSPMKGHSHVYWYRQLPEEGLKFMVYLQKENIIDESGMPKERFSAEFPKEGPSILRIQQVVRGDSAAYFCASSPAAGGVQNTEAFFGQGTRLTVV.

The genes are TRBV5-1 and TRBJ2-5; D gene uncertain. The CDR3 is 13 amino acids. The V end lost 0 bases, the J end lost 2 bases, and 5 bases lay between the germline ends. The germline V gene encodes CDR1 SGHRS and CDR2 YFSETQ. CDR3 protein: CASSLGRQETQYF. The DNA for the CDR3 is TGCGCCAGCAGCTTGGGTAGACAAGAGACCCAGTACTTC.

The chain joins TRBV19 to TRBJ2-5; TRBD2 matches 9 bases. Losses at the gene ends were 7 bases for V and 4 bases for J; bases not matched to a gene: 7. CDR1 and CDR2 from the germline V gene are LNHDA and SQIVND (reference sequence). The CDR3 runs to 14 residues. CDR3 in DNA: TGTGCCAGTACCCCCAGCGGGGGGCTAGAGACCCAGTACTTC. Encoded protein: CASTPSGGLETQYF.

V is TRBV7-2 and J is TRBJ1-4; TRBD1 aligns across 9 bases. Germline V CDR1 and CDR2: SGHTA, FQGNSA. The V segment lost 0 bases and the J segment 5 bases; nucleotides outside the gene matches: 1. The CDR3 sequence is 15 residues long. The CDR3 loop is CASSLAGTGNEKLFF. CDR3 nucleotides: TGTGCCAGCAGCTTAGCCGGGACAGGGAATGAAAAACTGTTTTTT. The variable domain in full, with the rest retrieved from reference TRBV7-2 and TRBJ1-4, is GAGVSQSPSNKVTEKGKDVELRCDPISGHTALYWYRQSLGQGLEFLIYFQGNSAPDKSGLPSDRFSAERTGGSVSTLTIQRTQQEDSAVYLCASSLAGTGNEKLFFGSGTQLSVL.

The rearrangement links TRBV6-4 to TRBJ2-1, with TRBD2 matching 7 bases. This CDR3 is built from 16 residues. CDR1 MRHNA and CDR2 SNTAGT come from the germline V gene. The J segment lost 0 bases and the V segment lost 6 bases, leaving 8 bases of the junction unmatched. The CDR3 coding sequence is TGTGCCAGCAGCATACACCGGACTAGCTCCTACAATGAGCAGTTCTTC. This sequence encodes CASSIHRTSSYNEQFF.

This chain connects TRBV20-1 to TRBJ1-3; D ambiguous. The germline V gene has CDR1 DFQATT and CDR2 SNEGSKA (reference sequence). This CDR3 is built from 11 residues. The V end lost 5 bases, the J end lost 2 bases, and 4 bases lay between the germline ends. The DNA of the CDR3 is TGCAGTGCTGAGGCTGGAAACACCATATATTTT. Translated: CSAEAGNTIYF.

The gene calls are TRBV2 and TRBJ2-7, with TRBD1 matching 9 bases. Germline loops: CDR1 SNHLY, CDR2 FYNNEI. The CDR3 covers 17 residues. V was pared by 5 bases and J by 5 bases, with 16 bases of the junction left unmatched. This CDR3 is CASSPPGQGRARDEQYF. CDR3 coding DNA: TGTGCCAGCAGTCCCCCGGGACAGGGAAGGGCACGCGACGAGCAGTACTTC.

J is TRBJ2-7 and V is TRBV13; D not certain. The CDR3 spans 14 residues. Germline CDR1 PRHDT, CDR2 FYEKMQ (reference sequence). Trimming pared 5 bases from V and 3 bases from J, leaving 14 bases between. The CDR3: CASSRAGALYEQYF. The DNA of the CDR3 is TGTGCCAGCAGCCGCGCCGGTGCTCTCTACGAGCAGTACTTC.

This chain uses TRBV19 with TRBJ1-5; 10 nucleotides agree with TRBD1. With V trimmed by 4 bases and J by 7 bases, 4 bases remained unmatched. This CDR3 region has 14 residues. Germline CDR1 LNHDA, CDR2 SQIVND (reference sequence). DNA of the CDR3: TGTGCCAGTAGTACGACAGGGGGCTGGCAGCCCCAGCATTTT. Amino acids: CASSTTGGWQPQHF.

The J gene is TRBJ2-7, the V gene TRBV5-1; no firm D call. This CDR3 has 16 amino acids. Trimming left V 5 bases short and J 0 bases short, with 18 bases between. CDR1 and CDR2 from the germline V gene are SGHRS and YFSETQ. The CDR3 sequence: CASSPGPGRSSYEQYF. CDR3 DNA: TGCGCCAGCAGTCCGGGCCCGGGCCGGAGCTCCTACGAGCAGTACTTC.

CDR3 amino acids: CAWSVARSYGYTF. For the CDR3, the DNA is TGTGCCTGGAGTGTGGCCAGGAGCTATGGCTACACCTTC. The chain recombines TRBV30 with TRBJ1-2; D unclear. V lost 0 bases and J lost 4, with 9 bases in between. Germline CDR1 GTSNPN, CDR2 SVGIG (reference sequence). CDR3 length: 13 amino acids. The variable domain in full, with the rest retrieved from reference TRBV30 and TRBJ1-2, is SQTIHQWPATLVQPVGSPLSLECTVEGTSNPNLYWYRQAAGRGLQLLFYSVGIGQISSEVPQNLSASRPQDRQFILSSKKLLLSDSGFYLCAWSVARSYGYTFGSGTRLTVV.

V gene TRBV6-1 combines with J gene TRBJ1-4; D remains ambiguous. Trimming shortened V by 4 bases and J by 14 bases, and 29 bases separated the two germline ends. Germline V gene sequence: CDR1 MNHNS, CDR2 SASEGT. There are 17 residues in the CDR3. In nucleotides, the CDR3 is TGTGCCAGCAGTGCCATAGGTCTAGGAGGATTATCCGCGCCGCTGTTTTTT. This codes for CASSAIGLGGLSAPLFF.

The rearrangement links TRBV4-1 to TRBJ1-1, with D possibly matching TRBD1 (5 bases). The germline CDR1 and CDR2 sequences are MGHRA and YSYEKL. Trimming removed 0 bases at V and 1 base at J, with 9 bases between. The CDR3 has 15 amino acids. The CDR3, as DNA: TGCGCCAGCAGCCAAGAGGGACCCACGAACACTGAAGCTTTCTTT. Amino acid sequence: CASSQEGPTNTEAFF.

The J gene is TRBJ2-7, the V gene TRBV6-5; TRBD2 is a possible D gene (7 bases). The CDR3 sequence is 14 residues long. V lost 6 bases to trimming and J lost 3 bases, with 15 bases between them. CDR1 and CDR2 from the germline V gene are MNHEY and SVGAGI. The CDR3 DNA sequence: TGTGCCAGCAGCTCGGGGGGCTTACTCTACGAGCAGTACTTC. Protein sequence: CASSSGGLLYEQYF.